The clone carrying this TCR beta chain appeared many times. This entry belongs to a study of spatial heterogeneity in lung cancer. Study-wide background: Detection of beta-chain sequences consistently exceeded that of alpha-chain sequences. An average of more than ten raw reads was observed per unique TCR and UMI combination.

Time point denoted: blood at routine non-recurrence follow-up after resection. All TCR cDNA molecules were individually tagged with a unique molecular identifier. TCRdb independently ran MiXCR on the 5' RACE reads; one entry per CDR3 protein. This table has about 38,000 distinct CDR3 sequences, 6% to 9.5% appearing once. The source of this sequence is a male donor with early-stage non-small cell lung cancer. Specimen: PBMCs, collected at follow-up.

This chain's CDR3 is CASSQDGVRVGNTIYF. The CDR3 bases are TGTGCCAGCAGCCAAGATGGTGTGAGGGTTGGAAACACCATATATTTT. The chain combines TRBV4-2 with TRBJ1-3; D uncertain. The CDR3 consists of 16 residues. Trimming removed 0 bases at V and 3 bases at J, with 12 bases between. CDR1 LGHNA and CDR2 YNFKEQ come from the germline V gene.